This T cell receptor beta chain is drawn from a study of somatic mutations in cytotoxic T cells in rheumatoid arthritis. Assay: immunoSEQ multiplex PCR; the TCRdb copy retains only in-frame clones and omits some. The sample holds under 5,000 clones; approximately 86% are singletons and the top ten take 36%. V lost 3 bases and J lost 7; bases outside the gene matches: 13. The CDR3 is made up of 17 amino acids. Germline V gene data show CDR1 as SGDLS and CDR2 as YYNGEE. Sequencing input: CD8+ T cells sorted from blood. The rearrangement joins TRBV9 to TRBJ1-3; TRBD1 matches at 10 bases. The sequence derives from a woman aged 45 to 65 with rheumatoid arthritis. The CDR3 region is CASSGDRGDLTGNTIYF. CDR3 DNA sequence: TGTGCCAGCAGCGGGGACAGGGGTGATTTGACGGGGAACACCATATATTTT. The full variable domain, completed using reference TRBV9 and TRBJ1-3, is DSGVTQTPKHLITATGQRVTLRCSPRSGDLSVYWYQQSLDQGLQFLIQYYNGEERAKGNILERFSAQQFPDLHSELNLSSLELGDSALYFCASSGDRGDLTGNTIYFGEGSWLTVV.